This note documents a single TCR beta chain sequence. Participants, about 18 to 100 years old, spanned fewer than 25 US areas. Assignment of participants to cohorts was predicated upon participant-reported clinical history. The sample comes from a study of blood T cell repertoires in COVID-19. Germline V gene lookup returns CDR1 SGHVS and CDR2 FNYEAQ. V gave up 4 bases and J gave up 5 bases, with 10 bases separating them. CDR3 length equals 13 residues. Profiling relied on immunoSEQ multiplex PCR, and the TCRdb table lists in-frame clones only, not all of them. The repertoire includes 320,000 or so clones, approximately 84% of them detected once, and approximately 1% sits in the top ten.

Material: PBMCs or T cells enriched from blood (not recorded which). The chain joins TRBV7-6 to TRBJ2-3, with TRBD2 as a possible D gene (6 bases). The origin of this receptor is a woman in her twenties or thirties who had recovered from COVID-19. The CDR3 DNA is TGTGCCAGCAGCTACAGACTAGGAGATACGCAGTATTTT. Translating gives CASSYRLGDTQYF. Filled out from reference TRBV7-6 and TRBJ2-3, the complete variable domain reads GAGVSQSPRYKVTKRGQDVALRCDPISGHVSLYWYRQALGQGPEFLTYFNYEAQQDKSGLPNDRFSAERPEGSISTLTIQRTEQRDSAMYRCASSYRLGDTQYFGPGTRLTVL.